A selection of T cell receptor beta chains follows, all from one sample in a study of blood T cell repertoires in COVID-19. Sequencing was performed with immunoSEQ multiplex PCR; in TCRdb, only in-frame clones are kept and a portion is missing. The sample lists approximately 240,000 clones, approximately 90% occurring once. The sample was PBMCs or T cells enriched from blood (not recorded which). The receptors were sampled from a woman aged 25 to 39 with acute COVID-19. CDR3s include the opening cysteine and the closing phenylalanine or tryptophan. A D gene is named only where the DNA matches it firmly. Only some rows state a clone size, as once, few, many or a class for expanded clones.

V: TRBV19; size: .; D: TRBD2; J: TRBJ2-2; DNA: TGTGCCAGTAGTATAGACCTATACCCTAGCGGGAGGCGGACCGGGGAGCTGTTTTTT; CDR3: CASSIDLYPSGRRTGELFF
V: TRBV7-3; size: .; D: .; J: TRBJ2-7; DNA: TGTGCCAGCAGCTTGTACCAAGGTAGCAGCGAGCAGTACTTC; CDR3: CASSLYQGSSEQYF
V: TRBV3-1/TRBV3-2; size: once; D: TRBD1; J: TRBJ1-1; DNA: TGTGCCAGCAGCCAAGGGGACAGAAGAACTGAAGCTTTCTTT; CDR3: CASSQGDRRTEAFF
V: TRBV3-1/TRBV3-2; size: .; D: .; J: TRBJ2-3; DNA: TGTGCCAGCAGCCCTGCGGGGACCAGCACAGATACGCAGTATTTT; CDR3: CASSPAGTSTDTQYF
V: TRBV29-1; size: once; D: TRBD2; J: TRBJ2-2; DNA: TGCAGCGTTGGTAGCGGGAGGGCAGTAACCGGGGAGCTGTTTTTT; CDR3: CSVGSGRAVTGELFF
V: TRBV7-8; size: .; D: TRBD1; J: TRBJ1-2; DNA: TGTGCCAGCAGCACCGACAGGGTGGGCTATGGCTACACCTTC; CDR3: CASSTDRVGYGYTF
V: TRBV9; size: .; D: .; J: TRBJ1-2; DNA: TGTGCCAGCAGCGGGACTTTGGGGGCGGCTAACTATGGCTACACCTTC; CDR3: CASSGTLGAANYGYTF
V: TRBV2; size: once; D: .; J: TRBJ2-5; DNA: TGTGCCAGCAGTGAAGTCGGAACTAAAGAGACCCAGTACTTC; CDR3: CASSEVGTKETQYF
V: TRBV4-1; size: .; D: TRBD2; J: TRBJ2-3; DNA: TGCGCCAGCAGCCAAGCTACGTCTAGCGGGGCGATCACAGATACGCAGTATTTT; CDR3: CASSQATSSGAITDTQYF
V: TRBV12-2; size: .; D: .; J: TRBJ2-1; DNA: TGTGCAAGTCGCTTAACAGGGGGCTCGAGGAGTGAGCAGTTCTTC; CDR3: CASRLTGGSRSEQFF
V: TRBV28; size: .; D: TRBD1; J: TRBJ1-3; DNA: TGTGCCAGCATCGACAGGGTCGGAAACACCATATATTTT; CDR3: CASIDRVGNTIYF
V: TRBV27; size: .; D: TRBD2; J: TRBJ2-1; DNA: TGTGCCAGCGGAAAACTAGCGGGATATCGTTTCTTC; CDR3: CASGKLAGYRFF
V: TRBV9; size: .; D: .; J: TRBJ1-6; DNA: TGTGCCAGCAGCGCTTACAGTGAATCACCCCTCCACTTT; CDR3: CASSAYSESPLHF
V: TRBV28; size: once; D: TRBD1; J: TRBJ2-2; DNA: TGTGCCAGCAGTTTATTGGGACAGGCGAACACCGGGGAGCTGTTTTTT; CDR3: CASSLLGQANTGELFF
V: TRBV28; size: once; D: TRBD1; J: TRBJ1-1; DNA: TGTGCCAGCACCCATTCGGGGACAGGGGTAACTGAAGCTTTCTTT; CDR3: CASTHSGTGVTEAFF
V: TRBV11-2; size: .; D: TRBD2; J: TRBJ2-1; DNA: TGTGCCAGCAGCGACCAGAGCGGGGATGAGCAGTTCTTC; CDR3: CASSDQSGDEQFF
V: TRBV7-2; size: .; D: TRBD2; J: TRBJ2-1; DNA: TGTGCCAGCAGCTTACAGTTCGGGAGGACGAATGAGCAGTTCTTC; CDR3: CASSLQFGRTNEQFF
V: TRBV19; size: once; D: TRBD2; J: TRBJ2-1; DNA: TGTGCCAGTAGTAAGGTAGCGGGGCCATTTGATGAGCAGTTCTTC; CDR3: CASSKVAGPFDEQFF
V: TRBV19; size: .; D: .; J: TRBJ2-1; DNA: TGTGCCAGTAGTATAGGGTTGGGACAGGACTTCGGACTAGGCTCCTACAATGAGCAGTTCTTC; CDR3: CASSIGLGQDFGLGSYNEQFF
V: TRBV7-9; size: .; D: .; J: TRBJ2-7; DNA: TGTGCCAGCAGCTTAGCGGCGGTTGCCTACGAGCAGTACTTC; CDR3: CASSLAAVAYEQYF
V: TRBV9; size: .; D: .; J: TRBJ2-1; DNA: TGTGCCAGCAGCGCAGCCTCGGGGAGCGCCTACAATGAGCAGTTCTTC; CDR3: CASSAASGSAYNEQFF
V: TRBV30; size: .; D: .; J: TRBJ1-4; DNA: TGTGCCTGGAGACGCGGGTGGGGTCGGTCAACTAATGAAAAACTGTTTTTT; CDR3: CAWRRGWGRSTNEKLFF
V: TRBV7-8; size: .; D: TRBD2; J: TRBJ2-3; DNA: TGTGCCGGGGGGGACTCTCACACAGATACGCAGTATTTT; CDR3: CAGGDSHTDTQYF
V: TRBV2; size: few; D: .; J: TRBJ2-7; DNA: TGTGCCAGCAAGAGGGCTTTATACGAGCAGTACTTC; CDR3: CASKRALYEQYF
V: TRBV11-2; size: .; D: TRBD1; J: TRBJ2-3; DNA: TGTGCCAGCAGCTTAGGGCAGGGGGCCTCGGCAGATACGCAGTATTTT; CDR3: CASSLGQGASADTQYF
V: TRBV5-4; size: .; D: TRBD1; J: TRBJ1-1; DNA: TGTGCCAGCAGCTTAGGGGGCCTTAACACTGAAGCTTTCTTT; CDR3: CASSLGGLNTEAFF
V: TRBV3-1/TRBV3-2; size: .; D: .; J: TRBJ1-6; DNA: TGTGCCAGCAGCCCCCGGGGTGGGACCCTCCACTTT; CDR3: CASSPRGGTLHF
V: TRBV6-5; size: .; D: .; J: TRBJ1-2; DNA: TGTGCCAGCAGTTACTCGGGTGCCTGGGAGGGTTATGGCTACACCTTC; CDR3: CASSYSGAWEGYGYTF
V: TRBV5-1; size: .; D: TRBD2; J: TRBJ2-2; DNA: TGCGCCAGCAGCCAGGGACTAGCGGGAGATGCGGACACCGGGGAGCTGTTTTTT; CDR3: CASSQGLAGDADTGELFF
V: TRBV28; size: .; D: .; J: TRBJ2-5; DNA: TGTGCCAGCAGTTTTCATTCGGGGATGGGCCCTAGGGAGACCCAGTACTTC; CDR3: CASSFHSGMGPRETQYF
V: TRBV29-1; size: .; D: .; J: TRBJ1-1; DNA: TGCAGCGTTGTAATCACAGCGAACACTGAAGCTTTCTTT; CDR3: CSVVITANTEAFF
V: TRBV3-1/TRBV3-2; size: .; D: TRBD1; J: TRBJ2-2; DNA: TGTGCCAGCAGCCAAGCCAAAGGGGGCTGGACCACCGGGGAGCTGTTTTTT; CDR3: CASSQAKGGWTTGELFF
V: TRBV7-2; size: .; D: TRBD2; J: TRBJ2-3; DNA: TGTGCCAGCAGCTTAGTAACGGGAGGGCCAGGCACAGATACGCAGTATTTT; CDR3: CASSLVTGGPGTDTQYF